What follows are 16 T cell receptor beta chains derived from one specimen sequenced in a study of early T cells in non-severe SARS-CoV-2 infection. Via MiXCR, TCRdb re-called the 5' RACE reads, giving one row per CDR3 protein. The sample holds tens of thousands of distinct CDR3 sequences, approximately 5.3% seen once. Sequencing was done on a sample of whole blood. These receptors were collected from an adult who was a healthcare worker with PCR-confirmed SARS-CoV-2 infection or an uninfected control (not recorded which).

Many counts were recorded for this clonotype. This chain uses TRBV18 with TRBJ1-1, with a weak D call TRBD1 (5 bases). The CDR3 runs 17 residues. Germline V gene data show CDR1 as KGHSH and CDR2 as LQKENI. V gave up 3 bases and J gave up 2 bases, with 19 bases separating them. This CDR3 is CASSPLPISGANTEAFF. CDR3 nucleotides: TGTGCCAGCTCACCTTTACCGATTTCCGGGGCTAACACTGAAGCTTTCTTT.

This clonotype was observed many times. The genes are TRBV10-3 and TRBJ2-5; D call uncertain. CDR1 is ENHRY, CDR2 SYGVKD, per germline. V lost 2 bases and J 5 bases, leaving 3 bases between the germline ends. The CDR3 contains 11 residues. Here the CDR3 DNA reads TGTGCCATCAGTGAGAGTGAGACCCAGTACTTC. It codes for CAISESETQYF.

The CDR3 region has the DNA TGCAGTGCTGCGGCTCTCCTATACAATGAGCAGTTCTTC. This encodes CSAAALLYNEQFF. V usage is TRBV20-1 and J usage is TRBJ2-1; D ambiguous. V was cut by 5 bases and J by 4 bases, with 12 bases left in between. Germline V lookup: CDR1 DFQATT, CDR2 SNEGSKA (reference sequence). This CDR3 spans 13 amino acids.

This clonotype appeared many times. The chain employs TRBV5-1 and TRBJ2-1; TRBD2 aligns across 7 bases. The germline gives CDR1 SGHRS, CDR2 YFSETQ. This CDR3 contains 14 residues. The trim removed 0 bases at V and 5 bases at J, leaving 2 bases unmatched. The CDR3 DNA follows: TGCGCCAGCAGCTTGGCCGGGACTAACAATGAGCAGTTCTTC. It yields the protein CASSLAGTNNEQFF.

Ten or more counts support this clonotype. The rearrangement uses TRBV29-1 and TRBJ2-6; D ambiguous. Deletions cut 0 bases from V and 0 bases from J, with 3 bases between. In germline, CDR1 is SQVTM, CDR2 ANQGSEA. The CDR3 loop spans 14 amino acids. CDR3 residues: CSVEEYSGANVLTF. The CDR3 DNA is TGCAGCGTTGAAGAGTACTCTGGGGCCAACGTCCTGACTTTC.

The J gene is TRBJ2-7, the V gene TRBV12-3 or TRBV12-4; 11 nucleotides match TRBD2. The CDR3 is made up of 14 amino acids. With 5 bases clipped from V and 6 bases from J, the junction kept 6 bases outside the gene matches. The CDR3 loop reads CASSPLAGGFEQYF. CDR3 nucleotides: TGTGCCAGCAGTCCCCTAGCGGGAGGTTTCGAGCAGTACTTC.

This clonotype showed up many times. CDR3 coding DNA: TGTGCCAGCAGTCTGTTGGGACAGGGGTATTACAATGAGCAGTTCTTC. Its translation: CASSLLGQGYYNEQFF. The J gene is TRBJ2-1, the V gene TRBV27; 10 positions agree with TRBD1. The germline CDR1 and CDR2 sequences are MNHEY and SMNVEV (reference sequence). V lost 5 bases, J lost 4 bases, and 8 bases stayed unmatched. This CDR3 spans 16 amino acids.

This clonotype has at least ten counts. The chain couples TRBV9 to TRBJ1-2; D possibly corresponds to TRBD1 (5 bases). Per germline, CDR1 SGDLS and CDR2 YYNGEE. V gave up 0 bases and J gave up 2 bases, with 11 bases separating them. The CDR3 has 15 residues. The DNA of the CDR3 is TGTGCCAGCAGCGTAGAAGCAGGGCCCAACTATGGCTACACCTTC. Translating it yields CASSVEAGPNYGYTF.

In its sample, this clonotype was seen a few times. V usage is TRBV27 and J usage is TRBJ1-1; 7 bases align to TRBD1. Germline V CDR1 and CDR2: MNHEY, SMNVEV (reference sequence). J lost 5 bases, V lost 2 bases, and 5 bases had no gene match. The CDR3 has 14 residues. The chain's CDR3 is CASSLEGAWTEAFF. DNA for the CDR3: TGTGCCAGCAGTTTAGAGGGGGCGTGGACTGAAGCTTTCTTT.

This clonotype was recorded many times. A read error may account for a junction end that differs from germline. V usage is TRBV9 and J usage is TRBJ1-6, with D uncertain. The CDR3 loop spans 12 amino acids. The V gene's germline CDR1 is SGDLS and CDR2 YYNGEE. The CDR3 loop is CASTVKGYSFHF. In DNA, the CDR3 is TGTGCCAGCACCGTAAAAGGGTACAGTTTCCACTTT.

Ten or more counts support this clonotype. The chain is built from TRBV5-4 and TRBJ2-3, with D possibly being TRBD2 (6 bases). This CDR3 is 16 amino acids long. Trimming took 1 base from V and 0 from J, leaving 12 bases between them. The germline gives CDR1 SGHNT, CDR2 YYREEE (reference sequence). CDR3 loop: CASSLNAGSSTDTQYF. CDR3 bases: TGTGCCAGCAGCTTGAACGCGGGATCTAGCACAGATACGCAGTATTTT. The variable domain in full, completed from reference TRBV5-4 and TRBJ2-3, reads ETGVTQSPTHLIKTRGQQVTLRCSSQSGHNTVSWYQQALGQGPQFIFQYYREEENGRGNFPPRFSGLQFPNYSSELNVNALELDDSALYLCASSLNAGSSTDTQYFGPGTRLTVL.

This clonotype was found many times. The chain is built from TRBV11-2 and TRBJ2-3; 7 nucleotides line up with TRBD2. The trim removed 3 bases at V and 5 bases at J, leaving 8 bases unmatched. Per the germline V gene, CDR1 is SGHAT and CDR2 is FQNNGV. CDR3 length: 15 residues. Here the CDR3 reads CASSFQPVAGDTQYF. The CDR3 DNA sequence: TGTGCCAGCAGCTTCCAACCGGTAGCGGGAGATACGCAGTATTTT.

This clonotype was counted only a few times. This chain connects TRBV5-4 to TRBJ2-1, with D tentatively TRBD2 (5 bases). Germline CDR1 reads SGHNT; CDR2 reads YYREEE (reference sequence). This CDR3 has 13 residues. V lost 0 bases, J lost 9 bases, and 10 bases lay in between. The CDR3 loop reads CASSLGTESEQFF. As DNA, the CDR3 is TGTGCCAGCAGCTTGGGGACTGAGTCTGAGCAGTTCTTC.

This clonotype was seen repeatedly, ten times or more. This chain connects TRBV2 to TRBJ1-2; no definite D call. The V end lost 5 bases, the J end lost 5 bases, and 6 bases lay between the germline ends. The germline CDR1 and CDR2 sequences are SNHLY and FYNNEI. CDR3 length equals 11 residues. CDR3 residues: CASSSGYGYTF. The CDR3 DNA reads TGTGCCAGCAGTAGTGGGTATGGCTACACCTTC. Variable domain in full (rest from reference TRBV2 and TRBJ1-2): EPEVTQTPSHQVTQMGQEVILRCVPISNHLYFYWYRQILGQKVEFLVSFYNNEISEKSEIFDDQFSVERPDGSNFTLKIRSTKLEDSAMYFCASSSGYGYTFGSGTRLTVV.

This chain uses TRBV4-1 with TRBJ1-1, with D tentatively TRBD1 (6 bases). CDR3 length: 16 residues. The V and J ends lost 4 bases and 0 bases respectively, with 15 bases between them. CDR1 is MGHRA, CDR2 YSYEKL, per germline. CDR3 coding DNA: TGCGCCAGCAGCCCCTCCGGGGGGCGCATGAACACTGAAGCTTTCTTT. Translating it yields CASSPSGGRMNTEAFF.

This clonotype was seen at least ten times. The CDR3 is CASVFFPTFSGANVLTF. CDR3 DNA: TGTGCCAGCGTCTTTTTTCCCACTTTTTCTGGGGCCAACGTCCTGACTTTC. The chain employs TRBV7-9 and TRBJ2-6; D uncertain. Trimming pared 8 bases from V and 1 base from J, leaving 18 bases between. This CDR3 comprises 17 residues. Per germline, CDR1 SEHNR and CDR2 FQNEAQ (reference sequence).